This T cell receptor beta chain came from a study of blood T cell repertoires in COVID-19. About the research overall: Acute-phase and convalescent COVID-19 samples originated in the United States, Italy and Spain.

Only in-frame clones appear in the TCRdb table, and some are missing; sequencing was by immunoSEQ multiplex PCR. The sample records roughly 150,000 clones, about nine tenths being singletons. Input material: peripheral blood. This receptor was identified in a woman between 65 and 79 years old with acute or convalescent COVID-19.

CDR3 DNA sequence: TGTGCCAGCAGCTTGGGCCGCGGCGCTCGTACTATGAACACTGAAGCTTTCTTT. It yields the protein CASSLGRGARTMNTEAFF. The genes are TRBV5-6 and TRBJ1-1, with unresolved D. The CDR3 runs 18 residues. Germline V CDR1 and CDR2: SGHDT, YYEEEE. V dropped 0 bases and J dropped 0 bases, with 18 bases sitting between them.